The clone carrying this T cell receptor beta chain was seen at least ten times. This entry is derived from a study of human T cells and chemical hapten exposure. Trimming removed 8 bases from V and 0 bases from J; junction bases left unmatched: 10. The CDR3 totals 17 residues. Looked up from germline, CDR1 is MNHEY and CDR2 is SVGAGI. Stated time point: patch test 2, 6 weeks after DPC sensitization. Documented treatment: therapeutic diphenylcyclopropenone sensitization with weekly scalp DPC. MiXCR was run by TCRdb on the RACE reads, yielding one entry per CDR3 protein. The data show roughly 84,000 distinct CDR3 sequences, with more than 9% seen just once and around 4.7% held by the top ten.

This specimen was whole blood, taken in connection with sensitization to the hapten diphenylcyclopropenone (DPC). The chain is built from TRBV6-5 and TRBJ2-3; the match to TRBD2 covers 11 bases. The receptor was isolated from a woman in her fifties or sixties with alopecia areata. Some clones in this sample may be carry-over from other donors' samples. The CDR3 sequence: CASQDPGLAASTDTQYF. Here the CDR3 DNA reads TGTGCCAGCCAAGATCCGGGACTAGCGGCTAGCACAGATACGCAGTATTTT.